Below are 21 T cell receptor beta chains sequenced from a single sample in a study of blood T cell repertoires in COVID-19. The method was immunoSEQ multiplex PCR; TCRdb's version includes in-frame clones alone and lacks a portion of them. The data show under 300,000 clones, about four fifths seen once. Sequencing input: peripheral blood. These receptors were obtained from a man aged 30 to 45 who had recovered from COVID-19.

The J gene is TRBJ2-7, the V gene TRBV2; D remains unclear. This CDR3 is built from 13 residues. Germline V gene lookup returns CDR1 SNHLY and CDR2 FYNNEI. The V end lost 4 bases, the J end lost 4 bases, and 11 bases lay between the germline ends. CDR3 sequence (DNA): TGTGCCAGCAGTGCCACTCGCGCTTACGAGCAGTACGTC. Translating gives CASSATRAYEQYV.

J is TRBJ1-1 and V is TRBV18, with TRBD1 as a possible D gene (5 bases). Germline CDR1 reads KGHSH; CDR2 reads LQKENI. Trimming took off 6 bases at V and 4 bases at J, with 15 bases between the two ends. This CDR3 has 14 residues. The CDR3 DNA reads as TGTGCCAGCTCTCGACAGCCGGTGGGCACTGAAGCTTTCTTT. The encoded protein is CASSRQPVGTEAFF.

As DNA, the CDR3 is TGCGCCAGCAGCCAAGACCCGACTAGCGGGGAATCTAGCACAGATACGCAGTATTTT. Protein product: CASSQDPTSGESSTDTQYF. The rearrangement joins TRBV4-1 to TRBJ2-3; 11 bases are shared with TRBD2. V was pared by 0 bases and J by 0 bases, with 8 bases of the junction left unmatched. Germline lookup yields CDR1 MGHRA and CDR2 YSYEKL. The length of the CDR3 is 19 residues.

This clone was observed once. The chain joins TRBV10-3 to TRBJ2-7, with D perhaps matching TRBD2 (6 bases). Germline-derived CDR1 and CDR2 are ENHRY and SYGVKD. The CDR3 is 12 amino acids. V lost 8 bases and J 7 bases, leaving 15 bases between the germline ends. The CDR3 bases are TGTGCCATCGGACGGGACTCTTGGGAGCAGTACTTC. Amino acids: CAIGRDSWEQYF.

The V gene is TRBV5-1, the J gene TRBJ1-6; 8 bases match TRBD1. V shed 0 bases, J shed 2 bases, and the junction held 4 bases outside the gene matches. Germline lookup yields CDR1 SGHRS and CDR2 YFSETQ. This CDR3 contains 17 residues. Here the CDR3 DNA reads TGCGCCAGCAGCTTGGGTGCGACAGGGGCCTATAATTCACCCCTCCACTTT. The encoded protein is CASSLGATGAYNSPLHF. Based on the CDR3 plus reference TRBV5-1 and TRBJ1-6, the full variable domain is KAGVTQTPRYLIKTRGQQVTLSCSPISGHRSVSWYQQTPGQGLQFLFEYFSETQRNKGNFPGRFSGRQFSNSRSEMNVSTLELGDSALYLCASSLGATGAYNSPLHFGNGTRLTVT.

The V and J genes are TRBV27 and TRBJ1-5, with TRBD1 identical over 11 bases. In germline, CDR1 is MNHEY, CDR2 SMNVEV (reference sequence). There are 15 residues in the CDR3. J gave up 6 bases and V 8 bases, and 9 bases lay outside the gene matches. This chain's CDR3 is CASGNRDRGSQPQHF. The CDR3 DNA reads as TGTGCCAGCGGTAACCGGGACAGGGGGTCTCAGCCCCAGCATTTT.

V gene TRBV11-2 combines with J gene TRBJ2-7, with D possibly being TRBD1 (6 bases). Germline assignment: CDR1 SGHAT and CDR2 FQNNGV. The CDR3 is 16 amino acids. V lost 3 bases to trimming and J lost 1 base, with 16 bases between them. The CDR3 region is CASSFVGAERSYEQYV. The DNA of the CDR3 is TGTGCCAGCAGCTTTGTGGGGGCGGAACGTTCCTACGAGCAGTACGTC.

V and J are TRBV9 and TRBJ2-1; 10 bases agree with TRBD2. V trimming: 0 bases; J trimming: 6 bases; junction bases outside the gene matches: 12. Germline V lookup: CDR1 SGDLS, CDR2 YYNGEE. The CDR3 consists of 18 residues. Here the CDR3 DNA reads TGTGCCAGCAGCGTAGGAAGTCTAGCGGGGGCCTCTGGCAATGAGCAGTTCTTC. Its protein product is CASSVGSLAGASGNEQFF.

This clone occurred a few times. The CDR3 protein is CASSQGREAFF. The CDR3 DNA reads TGTGCCAGCAGCCAGGGGCGGGAAGCTTTCTTT. This rearrangement joins TRBV11-2 to TRBJ1-1; perhaps TRBD1 as D (6 bases). Per germline, CDR1 SGHAT and CDR2 FQNNGV. This CDR3 region has 11 residues. V lost 5 bases, J lost 8 bases, and 9 bases lay in between.

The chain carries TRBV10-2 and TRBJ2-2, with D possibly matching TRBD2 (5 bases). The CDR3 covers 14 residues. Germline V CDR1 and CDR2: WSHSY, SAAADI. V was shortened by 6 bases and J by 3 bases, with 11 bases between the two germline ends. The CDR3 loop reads CASRRTLYTGELFF. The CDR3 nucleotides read TGCGCCAGCAGACGGACTCTCTACACCGGGGAGCTGTTTTTT.

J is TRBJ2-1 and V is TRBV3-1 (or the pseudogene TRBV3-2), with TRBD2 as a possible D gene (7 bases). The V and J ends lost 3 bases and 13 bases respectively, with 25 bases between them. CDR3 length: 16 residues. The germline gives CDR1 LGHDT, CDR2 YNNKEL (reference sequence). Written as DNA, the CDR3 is TGTGCCAGCAGCCACTTGGGGGGGGGCCTTAACAATAAACAGTTCTTC. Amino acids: CASSHLGGGLNNKQFF.

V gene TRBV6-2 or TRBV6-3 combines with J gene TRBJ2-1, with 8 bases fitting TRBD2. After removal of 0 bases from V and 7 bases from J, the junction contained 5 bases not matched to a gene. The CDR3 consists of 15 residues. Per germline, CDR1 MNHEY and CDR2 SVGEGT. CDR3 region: CASSYSGLVINEQFF. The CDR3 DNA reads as TGTGCCAGCAGTTACTCGGGACTAGTAATTAATGAGCAGTTCTTC.

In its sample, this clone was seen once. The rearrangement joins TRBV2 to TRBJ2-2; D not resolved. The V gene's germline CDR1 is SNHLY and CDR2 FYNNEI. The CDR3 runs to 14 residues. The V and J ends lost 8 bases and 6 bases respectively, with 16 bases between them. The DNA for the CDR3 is TGTGCCAGCTCTGTGACACCGTCTTCCGGGGAGCTGTTTTTT. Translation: CASSVTPSSGELFF.

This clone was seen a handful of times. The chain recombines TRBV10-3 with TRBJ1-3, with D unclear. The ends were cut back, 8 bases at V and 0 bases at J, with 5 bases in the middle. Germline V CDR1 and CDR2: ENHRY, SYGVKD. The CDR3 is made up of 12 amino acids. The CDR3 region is CAIGLSGNTIYF. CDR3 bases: TGTGCCATCGGACTCTCTGGAAACACCATATATTTT.

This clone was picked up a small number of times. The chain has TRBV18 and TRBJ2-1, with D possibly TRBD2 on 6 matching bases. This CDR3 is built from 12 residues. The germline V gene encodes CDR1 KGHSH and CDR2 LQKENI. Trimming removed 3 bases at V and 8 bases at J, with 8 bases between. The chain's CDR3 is CASSPTSHEQFF. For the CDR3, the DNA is TGTGCCAGCTCACCGACTAGTCATGAGCAGTTCTTC.

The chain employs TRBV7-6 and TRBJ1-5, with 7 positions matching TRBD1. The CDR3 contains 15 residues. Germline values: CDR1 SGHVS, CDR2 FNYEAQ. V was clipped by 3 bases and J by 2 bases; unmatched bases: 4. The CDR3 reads CASSFPGGCNQPQHF. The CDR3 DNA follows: TGTGCCAGCAGCTTTCCAGGGGGTTGCAATCAGCCCCAGCATTTT.

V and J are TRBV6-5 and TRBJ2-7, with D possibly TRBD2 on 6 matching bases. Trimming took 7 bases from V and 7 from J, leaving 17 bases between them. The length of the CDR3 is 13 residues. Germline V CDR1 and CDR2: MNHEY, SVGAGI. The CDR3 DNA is TGTGCCAGCAAGGAAGGGGACGCGGGGGAGCAGTACGTC. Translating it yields CASKEGDAGEQYV.

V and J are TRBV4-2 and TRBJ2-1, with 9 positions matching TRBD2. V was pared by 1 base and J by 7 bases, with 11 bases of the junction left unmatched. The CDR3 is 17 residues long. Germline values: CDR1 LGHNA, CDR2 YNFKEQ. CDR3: CASSQGYGGGAGNEQFF. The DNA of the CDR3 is TGTGCCAGCAGCCAAGGGTACGGCGGGGGGGCCGGGAATGAGCAGTTCTTC.

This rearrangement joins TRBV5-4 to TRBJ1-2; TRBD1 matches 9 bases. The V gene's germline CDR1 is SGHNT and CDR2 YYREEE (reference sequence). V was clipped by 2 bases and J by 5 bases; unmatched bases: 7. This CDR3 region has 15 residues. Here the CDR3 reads CASSLKTGGWYGYTF. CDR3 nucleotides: TGTGCCAGCAGCTTAAAGACAGGGGGATGGTATGGCTACACCTTC.

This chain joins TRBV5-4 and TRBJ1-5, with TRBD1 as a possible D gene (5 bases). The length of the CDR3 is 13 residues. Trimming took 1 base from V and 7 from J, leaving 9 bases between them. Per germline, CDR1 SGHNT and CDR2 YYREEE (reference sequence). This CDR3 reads CASSLQGEQPQHF. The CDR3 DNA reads TGTGCCAGCAGCTTGCAGGGCGAACAGCCCCAGCATTTT.

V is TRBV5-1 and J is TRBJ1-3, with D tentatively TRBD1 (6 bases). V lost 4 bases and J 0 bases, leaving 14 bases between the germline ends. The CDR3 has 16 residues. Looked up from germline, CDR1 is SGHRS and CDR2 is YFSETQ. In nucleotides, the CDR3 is TGCGCCAGCAGCCCAACAGGGATAAGCTCTGGAAACACCATATATTTT. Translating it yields CASSPTGISSGNTIYF.